This T cell receptor (beta chain) was observed in a study of cytomegalovirus exposure and HLA in healthy donors. Regarding the study as a whole: Earlier analysis looked at TCR beta V segments, and most were productive about 87% or about 30% of the time. When presence/absence was analysed, sequencing depth was taken to be roughly uniform across donors. A likely sequencing artifact accounted for one observed cluster of highly shared sequence variants. Cytomegalovirus status, reportedly, was diagnosed with high specificity and sensitivity by the classifier.

Note on this clone: Its antigen is still unknown. Additional DNA sequences in this sample encode the identical CDR3.

The CDR3 totals 14 residues. Trimming left V 1 base short and J 5 bases short, with 10 bases between. The germline V gene encodes CDR1 LGHNA and CDR2 YNFKEQ. PCR was performed using 60 Vbeta and 13 Jbeta primers. Sequencing was performed with immunoSEQ multiplex PCR; in TCRdb, only in-frame clones are kept and a portion is missing. The sample shows approximately 130,000 clones, about 69% of them seen only once. This sequence joins TRBV4-2 and TRBJ2-3; tentatively, D is TRBD2 (5 bases). Sample: PBMCs. This receptor was obtained from a man aged 25 to 40 in good health and CMV-seronegative. CDR3 sequence: CASSQASREDTQYF. As DNA, the CDR3 is TGTGCCAGCAGCCAAGCTAGTCGGGAAGATACGCAGTATTTT.